The 29 T cell receptor beta chains presented below share a single source sample, sequenced in a study of cytomegalovirus exposure and HLA in healthy donors. PCR was performed using 60 Vbeta and 13 Jbeta primers. Clones were sequenced by immunoSEQ multiplex PCR, and TCRdb holds only the in-frame ones, with some missing. Of some 100,000 clones listed, less than 65% were seen once; the top ten hold about 5%. The material sequenced was PBMCs. The receptors shown here come from a woman aged 30 to 39 in good health and CMV-seropositive.

A single count supports this clone. V is TRBV6-1 and J is TRBJ2-1; TRBD1 matches at 9 bases. Losses at the gene ends were 5 bases for V and 8 bases for J; bases not matched to a gene: 4. Germline CDR1 reads MNHNS; CDR2 reads SASEGT. The CDR3 contains 13 residues. This CDR3 reads CASSPGQGDEQFF. As DNA, the CDR3 is TGTGCCAGCAGTCCGGGACAGGGAGATGAGCAGTTCTTC.

This chain connects TRBV2 to TRBJ1-5, with TRBD1 matching 10 bases. The V segment lost 10 bases and the J segment 2 bases; nucleotides outside the gene matches: 5. CDR3 size: 14 residues. Per germline, CDR1 SNHLY and CDR2 FYNNEI. DNA of the CDR3: TGTGCCACCGGGACAGGGGTGGGCAATCAGCCCCAGCATTTT. Encoded protein: CATGTGVGNQPQHF.

This clone was observed a handful of times. The V gene is TRBV19, the J gene TRBJ1-5; 7 nucleotides match TRBD1. The CDR3 extends over 18 amino acids. The V gene end was trimmed by 6 bases and the J gene end by 4 bases; junction bases not matched to a gene: 18. Looked up from germline, CDR1 is LNHDA and CDR2 is SQIVND (reference sequence). CDR3 sequence reads: CASRQPFGTDLANQPQHF. CDR3 in DNA: TGTGCCAGTAGACAACCCTTTGGGACAGACTTAGCAAATCAGCCCCAGCATTTT.

The V and J genes are TRBV6-5 and TRBJ1-2, with a tentative D call TRBD1 (6 bases). CDR1 and CDR2 (germline): MNHEY, SVGAGI. This CDR3 region has 13 residues. V lost 8 bases, J lost 0 bases, and 10 bases lay in between. CDR3 protein: CASAAGANYGYTF. DNA of the CDR3: TGTGCCAGCGCTGCAGGGGCTAACTATGGCTACACCTTC.

This chain joins TRBV7-6 and TRBJ2-5, with TRBD1 matching over 9 bases. V shed 3 bases, J shed 1 base, and the junction held 3 bases outside the gene matches. The CDR3 loop spans 15 amino acids. Germline V CDR1 and CDR2: SGHVS, FNYEAQ. The CDR3 coding sequence is TGTGCCAGCAGCTTTGGACAGGGGCCCCAAGAGACCCAGTACTTC. Translating it yields CASSFGQGPQETQYF.

The rearrangement joins TRBV13 to TRBJ2-3; 16 nucleotides align to TRBD2. The germline CDR1 and CDR2 sequences are PRHDT and FYEKMQ (reference sequence). This CDR3 has 16 amino acids. Trimming removed 5 bases from V and 3 bases from J; junction bases left unmatched: 2. The CDR3 protein is CASSRGLAGGTDTQYF. The CDR3 region has the DNA TGTGCCAGCAGCCGGGGACTAGCGGGGGGGACAGATACGCAGTATTTT.

This clone turned up a few times. The chain couples TRBV6-5 to TRBJ1-2; TRBD1 aligns across 9 bases. Germline V CDR1 and CDR2: MNHEY, SVGAGI. V trimming: 6 bases; J trimming: 6 bases; junction bases outside the gene matches: 8. There are 14 residues in the CDR3. This chain's CDR3 is CASRPNRGLNGYTF. In DNA form, the CDR3 reads TGTGCCAGCAGACCTAACAGGGGGCTAAATGGCTACACCTTC.

The sample holds a few counts of this clone. This chain joins TRBV28 and TRBJ2-7; D possibly corresponds to TRBD1 (6 bases). The germline gives CDR1 MDHEN, CDR2 SYDVKM. V gave up 6 bases and J gave up 2 bases, with 14 bases separating them. The CDR3 loop spans 14 amino acids. The CDR3: CASRPLDSPYEQYF. In nucleotides, the CDR3 is TGTGCCAGCAGGCCGCTGGACAGCCCCTACGAGCAGTACTTC.

The chain recombines TRBV29-1 with TRBJ1-2; a weak D match, TRBD1 (5 bases). Germline CDR1 is SQVTM and CDR2 is ANQGSEA. The CDR3 contains 11 residues. V was shortened by 6 bases and J by 6 bases, with 11 bases between the two germline ends. The CDR3 reads CSVSGLDGYTF. The CDR3 region has the DNA TGCAGCGTATCAGGGTTAGATGGCTACACCTTC.

Details on this clone: An end of the junction differs from the germline gene, which may be a read error. The CDR3 here is CSSSLFQGLIGANVLTF. The CDR3 nucleotides are TGTTCCAGCAGCTTATTTCAGGGATTAATAGGGGCCAACGTCCTGACTTTC. This rearrangement joins TRBV7-9 to TRBJ2-6; TRBD1 is a possible D gene (5 bases). The CDR3 runs to 17 residues. Germline CDR1 reads SEHNR; CDR2 reads FQNEAQ (reference sequence).

This chain joins TRBV29-1 and TRBJ2-1; TRBD1 aligns across 8 bases. Germline CDR1 SQVTM, CDR2 ANQGSEA. V gave up 8 bases and J gave up 4 bases; unmatched junction bases: 7. The CDR3 contains 13 residues. The CDR3 sequence is CSQGAGAYNEQFF. The CDR3 DNA follows: TGCAGCCAGGGGGCAGGGGCGTACAATGAGCAGTTCTTC.

The V and J genes are TRBV27 and TRBJ1-2, with D uncertain. The germline V and J ends were trimmed by 2 bases and 4 bases, with 8 bases remaining between them. The CDR3 sequence is 13 residues long. Germline CDR1 and CDR2: MNHEY and SMNVEV (reference sequence). The CDR3 region is CASSLRGIYGYTF. DNA for the CDR3: TGTGCCAGCAGTTTAAGAGGGATCTATGGCTACACCTTC.

This clone was observed a single time. The chain employs TRBV10-3 and TRBJ2-7, with TRBD1 matching 9 bases. CDR3 length: 14 residues. The germline gives CDR1 ENHRY, CDR2 SYGVKD. The trim removed 0 bases at V and 4 bases at J, leaving 1 base unmatched. CDR3 amino acids: CAISESDRGYEQYF. The CDR3, as DNA: TGTGCCATCAGTGAGTCTGACAGGGGGTACGAGCAGTACTTC.

V gene TRBV2 combines with J gene TRBJ2-7; 8 bases are a match to TRBD1. V trimming: 7 bases; J trimming: 3 bases; junction bases outside the gene matches: 5. The CDR3 is 13 amino acids. The germline V gene encodes CDR1 SNHLY and CDR2 FYNNEI. As DNA, the CDR3 is TGTGCCAGCAATGGACAGGGCAGCTACGAGCAGTACTTC. Protein sequence: CASNGQGSYEQYF. The variable domain in full, with the rest retrieved from reference TRBV2 and TRBJ2-7, is EPEVTQTPSHQVTQMGQEVILRCVPISNHLYFYWYRQILGQKVEFLVSFYNNEISEKSEIFDDQFSVERPDGSNFTLKIRSTKLEDSAMYFCASNGQGSYEQYFGPGTRLTVT.

This clone was recorded a few times. This chain links TRBV7-9 with TRBJ1-1; 8 bases map to TRBD1. Germline trimming cut 6 bases from V and 0 bases from J; bases unmatched to any gene: 9. The germline gives CDR1 SEHNR, CDR2 FQNEAQ (reference sequence). The CDR3 runs 16 residues. In DNA, the CDR3 is TGTGCCAGCAGTGAACAGGGGGGAATCATGAACACTGAAGCTTTCTTT. It translates to CASSEQGGIMNTEAFF.

V gene TRBV6-5 combines with J gene TRBJ2-3; D may be TRBD2 (6 bases). Looked up from germline, CDR1 is MNHEY and CDR2 is SVGAGI. Trimming left V 8 bases short and J 6 bases short, with 12 bases between. There are 12 residues in the CDR3. This CDR3 is CASQTSSDTQYF. The CDR3 DNA reads as TGTGCCAGCCAGACTAGTTCGGATACGCAGTATTTT.

V is TRBV5-8 and J is TRBJ1-1; D unresolved. This CDR3 has 13 residues. Between the trimmed V and J ends, which lost 0 bases and 1 base, there was a span of 4 bases. The germline V gene encodes CDR1 SGHTS and CDR2 YDEGEE. CDR3 nucleotides: TGTGCCAGCAGCTTGGTGAGGAACACTGAAGCTTTCTTT. It yields the protein CASSLVRNTEAFF. Using reference TRBV5-8 and TRBJ1-1 for the parts outside the CDR3, the full variable domain is EAGVTQSPTHLIKTRGQQATLRCSPISGHTSVYWYQQALGLGLQFLLWYDEGEERNRGNFPPRFSGRQFPNYSSELNVNALELEDSALYLCASSLVRNTEAFFGQGTRLTVV.

The chain uses TRBV6-5 and TRBJ2-7, with a tentative D call TRBD1 (5 bases). With 2 bases removed from V and 2 bases from J, the gap between germline ends came to 7 bases. Germline lookup yields CDR1 MNHEY and CDR2 SVGAGI. The CDR3 extends over 13 amino acids. CDR3: CASSYQGTYEQYF. CDR3 sequence (DNA): TGTGCCAGCAGTTACCAGGGAACCTACGAGCAGTACTTC.

The chain combines TRBV6-1 with TRBJ1-5; TRBD1 matches at 7 bases. The CDR3 totals 15 residues. CDR1 and CDR2 (germline): MNHNS, SASEGT. With V trimmed by 1 base and J by 7 bases, 7 bases remained unmatched. CDR3 sequence (DNA): TGTGCCAGCAGTGAAGGGCAGGGGGTGGAACAGCCCCAGCATTTT. Translating it yields CASSEGQGVEQPQHF.

The chain couples TRBV5-6 to TRBJ1-2; tentatively, D is TRBD1 (6 bases). Germline loops: CDR1 SGHDT, CDR2 YYEEEE. V dropped 4 bases and J dropped 8 bases, with 15 bases sitting between them. The CDR3 contains 13 residues. The CDR3 nucleotides are TGTGCCAGCAGCCCCGGGACACCGGCAGGCTACACCTTC. Residues: CASSPGTPAGYTF.

The chain has TRBV7-9 and TRBJ2-5; D might be TRBD1 (5 bases). From germline, CDR1 is SEHNR and CDR2 FQNEAQ (reference sequence). V was pared by 1 base and J by 3 bases, with 12 bases between. This CDR3 has 15 amino acids. The CDR3 reads CASSLVWGSKETQYF. The CDR3 nucleotides read TGTGCCAGCAGCTTAGTTTGGGGCAGTAAAGAGACCCAGTACTTC.

The DNA for the CDR3 is TGTGCCAGCAGTGAATTTATGGGGGCCTTAGATACGCAGTATTTT. Protein sequence: CASSEFMGALDTQYF. V usage is TRBV6-1 and J usage is TRBJ2-3; a weak D match, TRBD1 (6 bases). CDR3 size: 15 residues. Germline-derived CDR1 and CDR2 are MNHNS and SASEGT. V lost 2 bases and J 5 bases, leaving 14 bases between the germline ends.

This sequence joins TRBV19 and TRBJ1-5; D remains ambiguous. This CDR3 has 15 amino acids. Germline-derived CDR1 and CDR2 are LNHDA and SQIVND (reference sequence). The V and J ends lost 5 bases and 4 bases respectively, with 15 bases between them. This chain's CDR3 is CASSRWSGANQPQHF. DNA for the CDR3: TGTGCCAGTAGTCGGTGGTCTGGAGCTAATCAGCCCCAGCATTTT.

This sequence joins TRBV5-1 and TRBJ2-1, with 9 positions matching TRBD1. The germline CDR1 and CDR2 sequences are SGHRS and YFSETQ. CDR3 size: 15 residues. V lost 9 bases to trimming and J lost 7 bases; unmatched junction nucleotides: 14. The CDR3 spells CAILPRDRERNEQFF. In nucleotides, the CDR3 is TGCGCCATCCTACCCCGGGACAGGGAGAGGAATGAGCAGTTCTTC.

This clone was seen a handful of times. DNA for the CDR3: TGTGCCAGCAGTGATTCCGGGTCTAGCGCCGCCTACAATGAGCAGTTCTTC. Its translation: CASSDSGSSAAYNEQFF. This sequence joins TRBV25-1 and TRBJ2-1; D is perhaps TRBD2 (6 bases). V was trimmed by 3 bases and J by 2 bases, leaving 17 bases between them. CDR3 size: 17 residues. Germline CDR1 is MGHDK and CDR2 is SYGVNS. The full variable domain, completed using reference TRBV25-1 and TRBJ2-1, is EADIYQTPRYLVIGTGKKITLECSQTMGHDKMYWYQQDPGMELHLIHYSYGVNSTEKGDLSSESTVSRIRTEHFPLTLESARPSHTSQYLCASSDSGSSAAYNEQFFGPGTRLTVL.

The chain uses TRBV7-2 and TRBJ1-5; 8 positions agree with TRBD1. The J segment lost 7 bases and the V segment lost 5 bases, leaving 4 bases of the junction unmatched. Germline V gene sequence: CDR1 SGHTA, CDR2 FQGNSA. The CDR3 totals 13 residues. CDR3 in amino acids: CASSPTGDQPQHF. As DNA, the CDR3 is TGTGCCAGCAGCCCGACAGGGGACCAGCCCCAGCATTTT.

The chain recombines TRBV5-6 with TRBJ1-5, with 9 positions matching TRBD1. Germline V gene sequence: CDR1 SGHDT, CDR2 YYEEEE. V lost 4 bases to trimming and J lost 4 bases; unmatched junction nucleotides: 12. The CDR3 loop spans 17 amino acids. CDR3 DNA sequence: TGTGCCAGCAGCCTTACAACAGGGGGCGCTGGGAATCAGCCCCAGCATTTT. Protein sequence: CASSLTTGGAGNQPQHF.

In this sample, this clone turned up a few times. The rearrangement joins TRBV7-9 to TRBJ2-1; maybe TRBD1 (7 bases). Trimming pared 11 bases from V and 0 bases from J, leaving 17 bases between. There are 15 residues in the CDR3. Germline V CDR1 and CDR2: SEHNR, FQNEAQ (reference sequence). CDR3 sequence reads: CAGNTGDSSYNEQFF. The CDR3 DNA follows: TGTGCCGGGAACACAGGGGACTCCTCCTACAATGAGCAGTTCTTC.

The chain combines TRBV20-1 with TRBJ2-7; D call uncertain. Germline CDR1 DFQATT, CDR2 SNEGSKA (reference sequence). The V and J ends lost 6 bases and 4 bases respectively, with 10 bases between them. The CDR3 runs 11 residues. This chain's CDR3 is CSASLTYEQYF. The CDR3 region has the DNA TGCAGTGCGAGTCTAACTTACGAGCAGTACTTC.